A selection of T cell receptor beta chains follows, all from one sample in a study of regulatory and conventional T cells in RAG deficiency. Sequencing was performed with immunoSEQ multiplex PCR; in TCRdb, only in-frame clones are kept and a portion is missing. The top ten hold around 4.7% of the sample, which has thousands of clones, approximately 80% seen once. Sequenced input: CD4+ effector T cells sorted from blood. These receptors came from a human donor with RAG deficiency presenting as severe combined immunodeficiency. CDR3s include the opening cysteine and the closing phenylalanine or tryptophan. Each record gives: V gene, J gene, D gene, clone size, CDR3 protein, CDR3 DNA. The D gene is left open where the match is weak. Only part of the rows carry a size: once, few, many, or a class if the clone is expanded.

TRBV28	TRBJ2-6	TRBD1	NA	CASDRAIPGANVLTF	TGTGCGAGTGACAGGGCAATCCCTGGGGCCAACGTCCTGACTTTC
TRBV7-8	TRBJ2-6	NA	NA	CASSGFSGANVLTF	TGTGCCAGCAGCGGTTTCTCTGGGGCCAACGTCCTGACTTTC
TRBV5-4	TRBJ2-3	NA	NA	CASSSPGPPGDTQYF	TGTGCCAGCAGTTCGCCGGGACCCCCGGGGGATACGCAGTATTTT
TRBV5-1	TRBJ1-3	TRBD1	NA	CASSLGTGGRSGNTIYF	TGCGCCAGCAGCTTGGGTACAGGGGGCCGCTCTGGAAACACCATATATTTT
TRBV28	TRBJ1-1	NA	NA	CASSRAQGLPITEAFF	TGTGCCAGCAGCCGGGCCCAGGGGCTCCCTATCACTGAAGCTTTCTTT
TRBV28	TRBJ2-7	NA	NA	CASRAETASAYEQYF	TGTGCCAGCAGGGCGGAGACGGCATCCGCCTACGAGCAGTACTTC
TRBV28	TRBJ1-1	NA	NA	CASRDTGDTEAFF	TGTGCCAGCAGAGACACTGGGGACACTGAAGCTTTCTTT
TRBV28	TRBJ1-3	NA	NA	CASTGDYLSGNTIYF	TGTGCCAGCACCGGGGACTACCTTAGTGGAAACACCATATATTTT
TRBV7-2	TRBJ2-1	NA	NA	CASSLGPNNEEFF	TGTGCCAGCAGCTTAGGCCCAAACAATGAGGAGTTCTTC
TRBV18	TRBJ2-5	TRBD1	NA	CASSIQGIQETQYF	TGTGCCAGCTCAATACAGGGGATCCAAGAGACCCAGTACTTC
TRBV5-1	TRBJ2-6	NA	NA	CASSSIYSGANVLTF	TGCGCCAGCAGCTCCATATACTCTGGGGCCAACGTCCTGACTTTC
TRBV19	TRBJ2-7	TRBD1	NA	CASSTTGTGAYEQYF	TGTGCCAGTAGTACCACCGGGACAGGGGCCTACGAGCAGTACTTC
TRBV4-1	TRBJ1-2	TRBD1	NA	CASSQVPPPGGYGYTF	TGCGCCAGCAGCCAAGTTCCCCCACCAGGGGGCTATGGCTACACCTTC
TRBV2	TRBJ2-1	NA	NA	CASSEGSYNEQFF	TGTGCCAGCAGTGAAGGCTCCTACAATGAGCAGTTCTTC
TRBV6-6	TRBJ2-2	NA	NA	CASSYLTGELFF	TGTGCCAGCAGTTACTTAACCGGGGAGCTGTTCTTT
TRBV28	TRBJ1-1	TRBD1	NA	CASSLSGTASIEAFF	TGTGCCAGCAGTTTATCAGGGACAGCCTCTATTGAAGCTTTCTTT
TRBV4-2	TRBJ1-2	NA	NA	CASSQEPGAYGYTF	TGTGCCAGCAGCCAAGAACCGGGGGCCTATGGCTACACCTTC
TRBV9	TRBJ2-1	TRBD1	NA	CASRTTGAGDNEQFF	TGTGCCAGCAGGACGACAGGGGCCGGTGACAATGAGCAGTTCTTC
TRBV28	TRBJ1-1	NA	NA	CASLIGNTEAFF	TGTGCCAGCTTGATCGGGAACACTGAAGCTTTCTTT
TRBV28	TRBJ2-7	NA	NA	CASSLMDRDGGEQYF	TGTGCCAGCAGTTTAATGGACCGTGATGGTGGCGAGCAGTACTTC
TRBV5-4	TRBJ2-6	NA	NA	CASSPGVGAGANVLTF	TGTGCCAGCAGCCCTGGTGTAGGGGCTGGGGCCAACGTCCTGACTTTC
TRBV21-1	TRBJ2-7	NA	once	CASSGQVVHVLDEQYF	TGTGCCAGCAGTGGTCAGGTAGTACACGTGTTAGACGAGCAGTACTTC
TRBV7-3	TRBJ2-2	NA	NA	CASSPYTGELFF	TGTGCCAGCAGCCCCTACACCGGGGAGCTGTTTTTT
TRBV28	TRBJ1-1	NA	NA	CASSPLQGNTEAFF	TGTGCCAGCAGCCCCCTTCAGGGGAACACTGAAGCTTTCTTT
TRBV7-2	TRBJ2-5	NA	NA	CASSLVGGQQETQYF	TGTGCCAGCAGCTTAGTAGGGGGACAACAAGAGACCCAGTACTTC
TRBV28	TRBJ1-5	NA	once	CASSLIHQPQHF	TGTGCCAGCAGTCTTATCCACCAGCCCCAGCATTTT
TRBV7-6	TRBJ1-1	NA	once	CASSPPLWLGVEAFF	TGTGCCAGCAGCCCACCTCTCTGGCTTGGGGTTGAAGCTTTCTTT
TRBV6-1	TRBJ2-7	NA	NA	CASTPLSGASYEQYF	TGTGCCAGCACCCCATTATCGGGGGCGAGCTACGAGCAGTACTTC
TRBV20-1	TRBJ2-1	NA	NA	CSASNWDEQFF	TGCAGTGCTAGTAACTGGGATGAGCAGTTCTTC
TRBV7-3	TRBJ1-6	NA	few	CASSLMGQGNSPLHF	TGTGCCAGCAGCTTAATGGGGCAGGGGAATTCACCCCTCCACTTT
TRBV28	TRBJ1-1	TRBD1	NA	CASSSFGTGEAFF	TGTGCCAGCAGTTCGTTCGGGACAGGGGAAGCTTTCTTT
TRBV19	TRBJ2-5	NA	NA	CASSITQGLGGTQYF	TGTGCCAGTAGTATAACACAGGGATTAGGAGGGACCCAGTACTTC
TRBV29-1	TRBJ1-1	NA	NA	CSVVGRGSGNTEAFF	TGCAGCGTTGTTGGGAGGGGCTCGGGCAACACTGAAGCTTTCTTT
TRBV4-1	TRBJ2-4	TRBD2	NA	CASSQGGGLPKNIQYF	TGCGCCAGCAGCCAAGGGGGGGGTCTGCCCAAAAACATTCAGTACTTC
TRBV29-1	TRBJ2-3	NA	NA	CSVEGSAASTDTQYF	TGCAGCGTTGAAGGCTCAGCGGCTAGCACAGATACGCAGTATTTT
TRBV5-1	TRBJ1-3	NA	once	CASSSTGLNTIYF	TGCGCCAGCAGCTCCACAGGGTTAAACACCATATATTTT
TRBV19	TRBJ2-3	TRBD1	NA	CASRDRGADTQYF	TGTGCCAGTCGGGACAGGGGCGCGGATACGCAGTATTTT
TRBV28	TRBJ1-1	NA	NA	CASSLVGRGRGTEAFF	TGTGCCAGCAGTTTAGTTGGACGGGGGCGTGGCACTGAAGCTTTCTTT
TRBV28	TRBJ2-7	NA	once	CASTKTYEQYF	TGTGCCAGCACAAAAACCTACGAGCAGTACTTC
TRBV11-2	TRBJ2-6	NA	NA	CASSSHRLSGANVLTF	TGTGCCAGCAGCTCCCACAGACTCTCTGGGGCCAACGTCCTGACTTTC
TRBV6-5	TRBJ1-2	NA	NA	CASSYTNYGYTF	TGTGCCAGCAGTTACACAAACTATGGCTACACCTTC
TRBV28	TRBJ1-2	NA	few	CASSMDSNYGYTF	TGTGCCAGCAGTATGGACAGTAACTATGGCTACACCTTC
TRBV7-9	TRBJ2-5	NA	once	CASSRDIGETQYF	TGTGCCAGCAGTCGCGACATCGGGGAGACCCAGTACTTC
TRBV5-1	TRBJ2-3	NA	NA	CASSTQGAWADTQYF	TGCGCCAGCAGTACCCAGGGCGCGTGGGCAGATACGCAGTATTTT
TRBV1	TRBJ1-2	NA	once	CTSSPVRKTYGYTF	TGCACCAGCAGCCCTGTGCGAAAGACCTATGGCTACACCTTC
TRBV18	TRBJ1-4	NA	NA	CASSPSEKLFF	TGTGCCAGCTCACCAAGTGAAAAACTGTTTTTT
TRBV14	TRBJ2-5	NA	NA	CASSQDAGHLQETQYF	TGTGCCAGCAGCCAAGATGCGGGACACCTCCAAGAGACCCAGTACTTC
TRBV28	TRBJ1-2	NA	NA	CASSFSGRFTAYGYTF	TGTGCCAGCAGTTTTAGCGGAAGGTTTACCGCATATGGCTACACCTTC
TRBV18	TRBJ2-1	TRBD2	NA	CASSRGLAGYNEQFF	TGTGCCAGCTCACGGGGACTAGCGGGTTACAATGAGCAGTTCTTC
TRBV29-1	TRBJ2-4	NA	NA	CSATSPGNIQYF	TGCAGCGCAACTTCCCCAGGGAACATTCAGTACTTC
TRBV18	TRBJ2-6	NA	NA	CASSPDSGANVLTF	TGTGCCAGCTCACCGGACTCTGGGGCCAACGTCCTGACTTTC
TRBV28	TRBJ1-1	NA	once	CASSYRLNTEAFF	TGTGCCAGCTCTTACCGGTTGAACACTGAAGCTTTCTTT
TRBV10-3	TRBJ1-1	NA	NA	CAIRPGQTRPEAFF	TGTGCCATCAGACCCGGACAGACTAGGCCTGAAGCTTTCTTT
TRBV6-5	TRBJ2-3	NA	NA	CASSYGAGRTDTQYF	TGTGCCAGCAGTTACGGGGCGGGCCGAACAGATACGCAGTATTTT
TRBV28	TRBJ2-3	NA	NA	CASSFSTDTQYF	TGTGCCAGCAGTTTCAGCACAGATACACAGTATTTT